The 16 T cell receptor beta chains reported below all come from one sample, sequenced in a study of T cell changes during pregnancy in multiple sclerosis. TCRdb's copy holds only in-frame clones and misses some; the assay was immunoSEQ multiplex PCR. Of around 62,000 clones in the sample, around 89% were seen once. The specimen comprised peripheral blood, sampled in the first trimester of pregnancy. These receptors were collected from a female donor with multiple sclerosis, enrolled in a pregnancy study.

The J gene is TRBJ2-3, the V gene TRBV5-1; TRBD2 is a possible D gene (5 bases). V lost 7 bases and J lost 1, with 13 bases in between. The CDR3 contains 14 residues. Per the germline V gene, CDR1 is SGHRS and CDR2 is YFSETQ. The CDR3 sequence is CASRSVPGTDTQYF. Here the CDR3 DNA reads TGCGCCAGCCGTAGCGTTCCGGGCACAGATACGCAGTATTTT. Supplemented by reference TRBV5-1 and TRBJ2-3, the full variable domain reads KAGVTQTPRYLIKTRGQQVTLSCSPISGHRSVSWYQQTPGQGLQFLFEYFSETQRNKGNFPGRFSGRQFSNSRSEMNVSTLELGDSALYLCASRSVPGTDTQYFGPGTRLTVL.

J is TRBJ2-7 and V is TRBV6-1, with a weak D call TRBD2 (5 bases). Germline CDR1 and CDR2: MNHNS and SASEGT. Trimming cost V 4 bases and J 4 bases, with 11 bases left between them. This CDR3 contains 13 residues. For the CDR3, the DNA is TGTGCCAGCAGTGTAACAAGGGAGTACGAGCAGTACTTC. This gives the protein CASSVTREYEQYF.

The J gene is TRBJ1-1, the V gene TRBV7-9; D is unclear. CDR1 is SEHNR, CDR2 FQNEAQ, per germline (reference sequence). Trimming stripped 3 bases from V and 8 bases from J, with 13 bases between. This CDR3 spans 13 amino acids. The CDR3 DNA is TGTGCCAGCAGCTTCGTTCCCGGGTTCGAAGCTTTCTTT. It codes for CASSFVPGFEAFF.

In its sample, this clone was seen once. This chain joins TRBV27 and TRBJ1-3; a weak D match, TRBD1 (5 bases). This CDR3 is 15 amino acids long. The germline V and J ends were trimmed by 5 bases and 3 bases, with 14 bases remaining between them. Germline V gene lookup returns CDR1 MNHEY and CDR2 SMNVEV (reference sequence). CDR3 amino acids: CASSPRGNLGNTIYF. In DNA form, the CDR3 reads TGTGCCAGCAGTCCCCGGGGGAATCTTGGAAACACCATATATTTT.

This clone was counted once. CDR3 sequence reads: CAWTRGSGGGETQYF. The CDR3 DNA is TGTGCCTGGACTCGAGGTTCAGGGGGCGGAGAGACCCAGTACTTC. This chain links TRBV30 with TRBJ2-5; 8 bases line up with TRBD1. The V gene's germline CDR1 is GTSNPN and CDR2 SVGIG (reference sequence). With V trimmed by 4 bases and J by 4 bases, 11 bases remained unmatched. The CDR3 consists of 15 residues.

CDR3 amino acids: CASSSEDRVFDTQYF. As DNA, the CDR3 is TGTGCCAGCAGTTCTGAAGACAGGGTATTTGATACGCAGTATTTT. The chain links TRBV28 to TRBJ2-3; TRBD1 matches 7 bases. With 4 bases clipped from V and 6 bases from J, the junction kept 10 bases outside the gene matches. The germline V gene encodes CDR1 MDHEN and CDR2 SYDVKM. The CDR3 is 15 amino acids.

This chain connects TRBV10-3 to TRBJ1-2; 9 bases fit TRBD1. V lost 4 bases, J lost 4 bases, and 10 bases stayed unmatched. Germline V gene lookup returns CDR1 ENHRY and CDR2 SYGVKD. This CDR3 has 16 amino acids. The CDR3 here is CAISAITGGASYGYTF. The CDR3 nucleotides read TGTGCCATCAGTGCGATTACAGGGGGCGCTTCCTATGGCTACACCTTC.

The chain uses TRBV18 and TRBJ2-2, with 9 bases that match TRBD1. Trimming took 2 bases from V and 6 from J; bases not matched to a gene: 4. CDR1 and CDR2 from the germline V gene are KGHSH and LQKENI. CDR3 length equals 15 residues. The chain's CDR3 is CASSPGRTGAGELFF. CDR3 coding DNA: TGTGCCAGCTCACCAGGGAGGACAGGGGCCGGGGAGCTGTTTTTT.

The rearrangement links TRBV19 to TRBJ2-1; 8 nucleotides agree with TRBD2. Trimming cost V 3 bases and J 7 bases; bases outside gene matches: 5. The CDR3 is 14 residues long. Germline V CDR1 and CDR2: LNHDA, SQIVND (reference sequence). The CDR3 here is CASSMGGGPNEQFF. Here the CDR3 DNA reads TGTGCCAGTAGTATGGGCGGGGGGCCGAATGAGCAGTTCTTC.

The chain has TRBV6-6 and TRBJ1-3, with D perhaps matching TRBD1 (6 bases). V lost 2 bases to trimming and J lost 0 bases, with 11 bases between them. Germline V lookup: CDR1 MNHNY, CDR2 SVGAGI (reference sequence). The CDR3 runs to 16 residues. As DNA, the CDR3 is TGTGCCAGCAGTTACAACACAGGGCACTCTGGAAACACCATATATTTT. It encodes CASSYNTGHSGNTIYF.

V and J are TRBV5-1 and TRBJ2-3, with TRBD2 matching 10 bases. CDR3 length equals 16 residues. Trimming at V came to 5 bases and at J to 1 base, leaving 7 bases not matched to a gene. CDR1 SGHRS and CDR2 YFSETQ come from the germline V gene. The CDR3 DNA is TGCGCCAGCAGGGAAGCGGGAGGGGATGGCACAGATACGCAGTATTTT. Protein product: CASREAGGDGTDTQYF.

This chain uses TRBV7-9 with TRBJ2-6, with D hard to call. The CDR3 consists of 15 residues. Trimming took 5 bases from V and 0 from J, leaving 8 bases between them. Germline V gives CDR1 SEHNR, CDR2 FQNEAQ (reference sequence). CDR3 bases: TGTGCCAGCAGCCAGACATTCTCTGGGGCCAACGTCCTGACTTTC. Translation: CASSQTFSGANVLTF.

The chain is built from TRBV19 and TRBJ2-7; 9 bases are shared with TRBD2. Germline CDR1 LNHDA, CDR2 SQIVND (reference sequence). CDR3 size: 13 residues. After removal of 1 base from V and 5 bases from J, the junction contained 0 bases not matched to a gene. The CDR3 spells CASSIGTSDEQYF. CDR3 coding DNA: TGTGCCAGTAGTATAGGGACTAGCGACGAGCAGTACTTC.

This chain links TRBV6-5 with TRBJ2-2; D gene uncertain. Germline lookup yields CDR1 MNHEY and CDR2 SVGAGI. The germline V and J ends were trimmed by 0 bases and 4 bases, with 6 bases remaining between them. The CDR3 is 14 amino acids. For the CDR3, the DNA is TGTGCCAGCAGTTACTCGTTGGCCACCGGGGAGCTGTTTTTT. Its protein is CASSYSLATGELFF.

V usage is TRBV7-9 and J usage is TRBJ2-5; D is ambiguous. CDR3 size: 12 residues. The germline gives CDR1 SEHNR, CDR2 FQNEAQ (reference sequence). V was pared by 3 bases and J by 5 bases, with 7 bases between. CDR3 sequence reads: CASSLRMETQYF. In DNA form, the CDR3 reads TGTGCCAGCAGCTTGCGCATGGAGACCCAGTACTTC.

J is TRBJ2-3 and V is TRBV11-2; 10 bases align to TRBD2. CDR3 length: 16 residues. Germline V CDR1 and CDR2: SGHAT, FQNNGV. The junction had 7 bases not matched to a gene; V was cut back by 5 bases and J by 2 bases. The CDR3 spells CASSPIAGGFTDTQYF. In DNA form, the CDR3 reads TGTGCCAGCAGCCCTATAGCGGGAGGCTTCACAGATACGCAGTATTTT.